A single sample is the source of the 3 T cell receptor beta chains below, sequenced in a study of blood T cell repertoires in COVID-19 (dated by TCRdb to the early 2020s). The library was prepared using the immunoSEQ multiplex PCR assay. TCRdb holds this immuneACCESS table with in-frame rearrangements only. Some clones are missing; in checked studies, unresolved V genes explain under half, and the rest has no known cause. This sample comprises 250,000 to 350,000 clones, around 88% of them detected only once. The ten top clones hold around 13% of the sample. Sequencing was performed on peripheral blood. These receptors were collected from a woman in her 70s with COVID-19, enrolled during active disease.

The chain couples TRBV19 to TRBJ1-6; 7 bases line up with TRBD1. The ends lost 6 bases at V and 10 bases at J; junction bases unmatched: 6. Looked up from germline, CDR1 is LNHDA and CDR2 is SQIVND (reference sequence). CDR3 length: 13 amino acids. In DNA form, the CDR3 reads TGTGCCAGTAGGTACGACAGGGAATCACCCCTCCACTTT. It specifies CASRYDRESPLHF.

This chain uses TRBV2 with TRBJ1-6, with D hard to call. Germline-derived CDR1 and CDR2 are SNHLY and FYNNEI. V was shortened by 5 bases and J by 10 bases, with 12 bases between the two germline ends. The CDR3 is 13 amino acids. CDR3 nucleotide sequence: TGTGCCAGCAGTTCAAGTCGGGAATCACCCCTCCACTTT. This gives the protein CASSSSRESPLHF.

This clone was observed a few times. The chain employs TRBV30 and TRBJ1-3; a possible D gene is TRBD1 (5 bases). The CDR3 totals 15 residues. Trimming cost V 7 bases and J 0 bases, with 16 bases left between them. Germline-derived CDR1 and CDR2 are GTSNPN and SVGIG (reference sequence). CDR3 sequence (DNA): TGTGCCTTCCGTCAAAGGGGAAACTCTGGAAACACCATATATTTT. Translated: CAFRQRGNSGNTIYF.